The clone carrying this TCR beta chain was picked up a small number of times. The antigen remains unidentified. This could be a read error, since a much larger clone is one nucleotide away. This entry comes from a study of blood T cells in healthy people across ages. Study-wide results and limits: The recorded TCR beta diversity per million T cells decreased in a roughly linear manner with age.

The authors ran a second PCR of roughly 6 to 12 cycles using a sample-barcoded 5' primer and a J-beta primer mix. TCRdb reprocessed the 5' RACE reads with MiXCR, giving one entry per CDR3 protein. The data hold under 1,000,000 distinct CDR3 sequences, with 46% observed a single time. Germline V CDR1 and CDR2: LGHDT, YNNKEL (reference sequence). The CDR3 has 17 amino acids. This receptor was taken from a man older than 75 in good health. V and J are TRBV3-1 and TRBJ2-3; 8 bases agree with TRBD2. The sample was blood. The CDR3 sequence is CASSQEGSGVSTGTQYF. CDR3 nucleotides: TGTGCCAGCAGCCAAGAAGGTAGCGGGGTTAGCACAGGTACGCAGTATTTT.